One and the same sample provided the 32 T cell receptor beta chains below, sequenced in a study of blood T cell repertoires in COVID-19. The table came from immunoSEQ multiplex PCR; TCRdb's copy has only in-frame clones and leaves some out. The sample consists of 95,000 to 110,000 clones, roughly 80% of them appearing once. Material: peripheral blood. These receptors all stem from a woman of 80 years or more with active or convalescent COVID-19.

The chain couples TRBV6-1 to TRBJ2-1, with 14 bases fitting TRBD2. CDR1 MNHNS and CDR2 SASEGT come from the germline V gene. CDR3 size: 15 residues. V shed 1 base, J shed 10 bases, and the junction held 3 bases outside the gene matches. DNA of the CDR3: TGTGCCAGCAGTGAAGTGACTAGCGGGGGGGCCGAGCAGTTCTTC. Translation: CASSEVTSGGAEQFF.

The V call is TRBV5-6, the J call TRBJ1-1; D is undetermined. With 1 base removed from V and 1 base from J, the gap between germline ends came to 8 bases. Germline V CDR1 and CDR2: SGHDT, YYEEEE. This CDR3 has 14 residues. The CDR3, as DNA: TGTGCCAGCAGCTTGTGGTGGCAGAACACTGAAGCTTTCTTT. Its protein product is CASSLWWQNTEAFF. Full variable domain (missing parts from reference TRBV5-6 and TRBJ1-1): DAGVTQSPTHLIKTRGQQVTLRCSPKSGHDTVSWYQQALGQGPQFIFQYYEEEERQRGNFPDRFSGHQFPNYSSELNVNALLLGDSALYLCASSLWWQNTEAFFGQGTRLTVV.

The sample holds one count of this clone. The chain has TRBV5-8 and TRBJ1-2; 11 bases are shared with TRBD1. There are 13 residues in the CDR3. The ends lost 9 bases at V and 8 bases at J; junction bases unmatched: 9. Germline V gene sequence: CDR1 SGHTS, CDR2 YDEGEE. The CDR3 reads CATIGTGGRGYTF. Here the CDR3 DNA reads TGTGCCACCATAGGGACAGGGGGAAGAGGCTACACCTTC.

The genes are TRBV19 and TRBJ2-1, with a weak D call TRBD1 (5 bases). Germline CDR1 LNHDA, CDR2 SQIVND (reference sequence). The ends were cut back, 3 bases at V and 5 bases at J, with 14 bases in the middle. The CDR3 length is 15 residues. The CDR3 spells CASSIRPGLNNEQFF. The CDR3 coding sequence is TGTGCCAGTAGTATTCGTCCAGGGCTGAACAATGAGCAGTTCTTC.

DNA for the CDR3: TGTGCCAGCAGCATCAGTTCAAAGTATGCAACTAATGAAAAACTGTTTTTT. This codes for CASSISSKYATNEKLFF. The chain links TRBV21-1 to TRBJ1-4; the listed D gene, TRBD1, was not tested against the DNA. TRBV21-1 is reported as a pseudogene. The CDR3 is made up of 17 amino acids.

The V call is TRBV10-3, the J call TRBJ1-2; D remains unclear. V lost 8 bases to trimming and J lost 3 bases, with 13 bases between them. CDR1 and CDR2 from the germline V gene are ENHRY and SYGVKD. The CDR3 runs to 13 residues. CDR3 coding DNA: TGTGCCATCCGCGACGGGGTTGACTATGGCTACACCTTC. Translation gives CAIRDGVDYGYTF.

The V and J genes are TRBV27 and TRBJ1-1, with D tentatively TRBD1 (5 bases). Trimming left V 7 bases short and J 3 bases short, with 15 bases between. The germline gives CDR1 MNHEY, CDR2 SMNVEV (reference sequence). The CDR3 consists of 14 residues. The CDR3 DNA follows: TGTGCCAGCATCGACCAGGGCCGCGACACTGAAGCTTTCTTT. Its protein product is CASIDQGRDTEAFF.

Regarding this clone: The junction departs from the called germline gene at one end, perhaps through a read error. This sequence joins TRBV29-1 and TRBJ1-1; no clear D gene. CDR3 length: 13 residues. The germline CDR1 and CDR2 sequences are SQVTM and ANQGSEA. CDR3 region: CSAQENSNAEAFF. CDR3 bases: TGCAGCGCCCAAGAAAACTCGAACGCTGAAGCTTTCTTT.

This clone was seen just once. The chain carries TRBV6-2 or TRBV6-3 and TRBJ2-3; maybe TRBD2 (6 bases). There are 13 residues in the CDR3. Germline loops: CDR1 MNHEY, CDR2 SVGEGT. Trimming removed 2 bases at V and 8 bases at J, with 11 bases between. Here the CDR3 reads CASSYGGIPTQYF. Here the CDR3 DNA reads TGTGCCAGCAGTTACGGGGGGATACCTACGCAGTATTTT.

This clone came up a few times. The J gene is TRBJ1-5, the V gene TRBV19; 7 bases line up with TRBD1. The CDR3 spans 13 residues. V trimming: 8 bases; J trimming: 3 bases; junction bases outside the gene matches: 4. Germline V lookup: CDR1 LNHDA, CDR2 SQIVND (reference sequence). CDR3 nucleotides: TGTGCCAGTGCGGACAGGACCAATCAGCCCCAGCATTTT. Protein sequence: CASADRTNQPQHF.

This clone was detected once. The rearrangement joins TRBV18 to TRBJ2-2; D might be TRBD2 (5 bases). Trimming stripped 2 bases from V and 3 bases from J, with 10 bases between. The CDR3 covers 15 residues. Per germline, CDR1 KGHSH and CDR2 LQKENI. The CDR3 coding sequence is TGTGCCAGCTCACCATTGAGCGGATACACCGGGGAGCTGTTTTTT. This sequence encodes CASSPLSGYTGELFF.

This clone turned up a few times. The CDR3 coding sequence is TGTGCCAGCTCACCACCCGGGACAGGGGGCCGCTTGAGGACTGAAAAACTGTTTTTT. As protein: CASSPPGTGGRLRTEKLFF. This chain joins TRBV18 and TRBJ1-4; 12 nucleotides align to TRBD1. V lost 0 bases and J lost 7; bases outside the gene matches: 12. Germline values: CDR1 KGHSH, CDR2 LQKENI. The CDR3 is made up of 19 amino acids.

The V gene is TRBV28, the J gene TRBJ2-4; 9 bases map to TRBD1. J was trimmed by 6 bases and V by 2 bases; bases with no gene match: 5. This CDR3 is 15 amino acids long. The V gene's germline CDR1 is MDHEN and CDR2 SYDVKM. This CDR3 is CASSLIGTGSNIQYF. In DNA form, the CDR3 reads TGTGCCAGCAGTTTAATCGGGACAGGGTCAAACATTCAGTACTTC.

V is TRBV11-2 and J is TRBJ1-1; 7 bases map to TRBD1. CDR3 size: 11 residues. V lost 5 bases and J lost 11; bases outside the gene matches: 5. Germline V gene sequence: CDR1 SGHAT, CDR2 FQNNGV. In DNA, the CDR3 is TGTGCCAGCAGCCCCAGGACAGGCGCTTTCTTT. Translating it yields CASSPRTGAFF.

The gene calls are TRBV2 and TRBJ1-1, with D tentatively TRBD1 (6 bases). The CDR3 runs 14 residues. Trimming took off 0 bases at V and 5 bases at J, with 10 bases between the two ends. Germline CDR1 is SNHLY and CDR2 is FYNNEI. CDR3 DNA sequence: TGTGCCAGCAGTGAAGCCCGAGGGACAACTGAAGCTTTCTTT. Translated: CASSEARGTTEAFF.

This clone was seen only once. This chain joins TRBV20-1 and TRBJ2-1; D unresolved. The CDR3 is 12 amino acids. V shed 3 bases and J shed 9 bases, with 12 bases lying between them. Germline CDR1 and CDR2: DFQATT and SNEGSKA (reference sequence). CDR3 DNA: TGCAGTGCTAGTTTCAGACTGAGTGAGCAGTTCTTC. This translates into CSASFRLSEQFF.

As to this clone: Its ends do not fully match the called genes, so a read error is possible. This chain links TRBV5-6 with TRBJ1-1, with a possible D match to TRBD1 (5 bases). Germline CDR1 is SGHDT and CDR2 is YYEEEE. This CDR3 contains 14 residues. The DNA of the CDR3 is TGTGTCAGCAGCTTGGGACCACAGGTCCCTGAAGCTTTCTTT. Protein product: CVSSLGPQVPEAFF.

The genes are TRBV4-3 and TRBJ1-3, with D uncertain. V lost 0 bases and J lost 7, with 13 bases in between. The CDR3 is 15 amino acids. In germline, CDR1 is LGHNA, CDR2 YSLEER. CDR3 region: CASSQDRLSANTIYF. Here the CDR3 DNA reads TGCGCCAGCAGCCAAGATCGACTCTCGGCCAACACCATATATTTT.

CDR3 region: CASGPGRYEQYF. CDR3 nucleotide sequence: TGTGCCAGCGGGCCAGGTCGGTACGAGCAGTACTTC. V is TRBV28 and J is TRBJ2-7; no clear D. The CDR3 extends over 12 amino acids. Trimming pared 8 bases from V and 4 bases from J, leaving 12 bases between. Per germline, CDR1 MDHEN and CDR2 SYDVKM.

The genes are TRBV4-3 and TRBJ1-5; D remains ambiguous. V was clipped by 1 base and J by 4 bases, with 8 bases between them. CDR3 size: 14 residues. Germline values: CDR1 LGHNA, CDR2 YSLEER. Here the CDR3 DNA reads TGCGCCAGCAGCCAAGTACAGATTAATCAGCCCCAGCATTTT. Translated, it gives CASSQVQINQPQHF.

This clone was seen only once. CDR3 sequence reads: CASSHLAGGKNEQFF. CDR3 DNA: TGTGCCAGCAGCCATCTAGCGGGAGGCAAGAATGAGCAGTTCTTC. The chain is built from TRBV7-9 and TRBJ2-1; TRBD2 aligns across 11 bases. The CDR3 runs to 15 residues. The germline V gene has CDR1 SEHNR and CDR2 FQNEAQ (reference sequence). The junction had 7 bases not matched to a gene; V was cut back by 5 bases and J by 7 bases.

The chain carries TRBV19 and TRBJ2-3, with D maybe TRBD1 (6 bases). The CDR3 covers 15 residues. CDR1 and CDR2 from the germline V gene are LNHDA and SQIVND (reference sequence). V was clipped by 4 bases and J by 2 bases, with 13 bases between them. The CDR3 sequence: CASSTTGFHTDTQYF. DNA for the CDR3: TGTGCCAGTAGTACTACAGGGTTCCACACAGATACGCAGTATTTT. The full variable domain, rest sourced from reference TRBV19 and TRBJ2-3, is DGGITQSPKYLFRKEGQNVTLSCEQNLNHDAMYWYRQDPGQGLRLIYYSQIVNDFQKGDIAEGYSVSREKKESFPLTVTSAQKNPTAFYLCASSTTGFHTDTQYFGPGTRLTVL.

The V and J genes are TRBV7-2 and TRBJ2-3; D is perhaps TRBD1 (5 bases). The germline V gene has CDR1 SGHTA and CDR2 FQGNSA. V dropped 6 bases and J dropped 2 bases, with 6 bases sitting between them. The CDR3 length is 12 residues. CDR3 in amino acids: CASRGHTDTQYF. CDR3 coding DNA: TGTGCCAGCAGGGGGCACACAGATACGCAGTATTTT.

This clone was recorded once. The genes are TRBV19 and TRBJ1-5, with 7 bases matching TRBD1. Germline assignment: CDR1 LNHDA and CDR2 SQIVND (reference sequence). This CDR3 has 16 residues. Unmatched junction bases numbered 8, after V lost 6 bases and J lost 0 bases. The DNA for the CDR3 is TGTGCCAGTAGCACCGGGACAGATTATAGCAATCAGCCCCAGCATTTT. The encoded protein is CASSTGTDYSNQPQHF.

The V gene is TRBV28, the J gene TRBJ2-3; 8 nucleotides line up with TRBD1. V lost 5 bases and J lost 4; bases outside the gene matches: 8. Germline V lookup: CDR1 MDHEN, CDR2 SYDVKM. The CDR3 runs 15 residues. The CDR3 nucleotides are TGTGCCAGCAGTCCTCTGATACAGGGGGCAGATACGCAGTATTTT. It encodes CASSPLIQGADTQYF.

J is TRBJ1-1 and V is TRBV5-4; D is perhaps TRBD1 (6 bases). The CDR3 spans 14 residues. V shed 0 bases and J shed 7 bases, with 13 bases lying between them. Germline CDR1 reads SGHNT; CDR2 reads YYREEE (reference sequence). CDR3 bases: TGTGCCAGCAGCTTGGTGGGGGCGCGGAATGAAGCTTTCTTT. Amino acids: CASSLVGARNEAFF.

This chain connects TRBV6-7 to TRBJ2-2; tentatively, D is TRBD2 (5 bases). TRBV6-7 is recorded as an ORF, its role being uncertain. The CDR3 extends over 15 amino acids. V was clipped by 5 bases and J by 4 bases, with 14 bases between them. The CDR3 protein is CASSPDGDLTGELFF. Written as DNA, the CDR3 is TGTGCCAGCAGTCCAGACGGGGATCTCACCGGGGAGCTGTTTTTT.

The rearrangement joins TRBV25-1 to TRBJ2-1, with TRBD2 identical over 7 bases. Germline CDR1 is MGHDK and CDR2 is SYGVNS. The ends lost 8 bases at V and 4 bases at J; junction bases unmatched: 11. The CDR3 extends over 15 amino acids. This chain's CDR3 is CASASGLGGYNEQFF. In DNA form, the CDR3 reads TGTGCCAGCGCCTCGGGACTGGGGGGGTACAATGAGCAGTTCTTC.

Here the CDR3 reads CASSTGDYGYTF. As DNA, the CDR3 is TGTGCCAGCAGTACAGGGGACTATGGCTACACCTTC. The rearrangement links TRBV6-5 to TRBJ1-2, with TRBD1 identical over 7 bases. This CDR3 has 12 amino acids. After removal of 5 bases from V and 3 bases from J, the junction contained 0 bases not matched to a gene. Germline V gene sequence: CDR1 MNHEY, CDR2 SVGAGI.

This clone was detected a few times. The V call is TRBV12-5, the J call TRBJ1-1; unclear D gene. In germline, CDR1 is LGHNT, CDR2 FRNRAP. With 6 bases removed from V and 3 bases from J, the gap between germline ends came to 8 bases. CDR3 size: 12 residues. In DNA form, the CDR3 reads TGTGCTAGTGGCCCCGACTACACTGAAGCTTTCTTT. As protein: CASGPDYTEAFF.

The gene calls are TRBV19 and TRBJ1-1; TRBD1 agrees at 7 bases. V gave up 8 bases and J gave up 1 base; unmatched junction bases: 13. The germline V gene encodes CDR1 LNHDA and CDR2 SQIVND (reference sequence). This CDR3 is 16 amino acids long. In DNA, the CDR3 is TGTGCCAGTCAACCAAGTACGGGACAGTCGAACACTGAAGCTTTCTTT. This sequence encodes CASQPSTGQSNTEAFF.

This chain uses TRBV5-3 with TRBJ1-2; no definite D call. TRBV5-3 falls under the ORF class, with uncertain function. This CDR3 has 12 amino acids. Trimming removed 4 bases at V and 2 bases at J, with 6 bases between. Here the CDR3 reads CARSHQNYGYTF. In nucleotides, the CDR3 is TGTGCCAGAAGCCATCAAAACTATGGCTACACCTTC.